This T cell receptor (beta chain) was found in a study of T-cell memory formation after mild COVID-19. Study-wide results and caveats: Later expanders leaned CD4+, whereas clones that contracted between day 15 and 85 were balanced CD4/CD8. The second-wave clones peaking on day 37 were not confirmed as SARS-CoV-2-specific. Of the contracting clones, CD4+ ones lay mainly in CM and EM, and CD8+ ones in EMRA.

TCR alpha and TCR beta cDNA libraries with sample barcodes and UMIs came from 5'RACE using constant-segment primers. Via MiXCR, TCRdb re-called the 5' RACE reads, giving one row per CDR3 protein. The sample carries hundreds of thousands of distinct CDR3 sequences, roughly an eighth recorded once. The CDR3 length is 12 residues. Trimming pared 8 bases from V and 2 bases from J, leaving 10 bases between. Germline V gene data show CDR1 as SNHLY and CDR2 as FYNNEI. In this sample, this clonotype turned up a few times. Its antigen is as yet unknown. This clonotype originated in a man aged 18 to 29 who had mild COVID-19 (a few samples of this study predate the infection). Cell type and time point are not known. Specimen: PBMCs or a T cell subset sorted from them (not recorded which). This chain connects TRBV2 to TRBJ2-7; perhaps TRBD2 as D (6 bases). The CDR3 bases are TGTGCCAGCGCGGGACGTCCCTACGAGCAGTACTTC. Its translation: CASAGRPYEQYF.